This T cell receptor beta chain appears in the sequencing data of a study of shared clonotypes between healthy human individuals. The CDR3 runs to 17 residues. Germline CDR1 and CDR2: GTSNPN and SVGIG (reference sequence). With 3 bases clipped from V and 3 bases from J, the junction kept 4 bases outside the gene matches. Overall study results and limits: Estimated richness values were generally larger in naive subsets than in memory subsets.

CD8 cells classed as naive were CD45RO-negative and positively selected for CCR7, excluding terminally differentiated effector memory CD45RA+ cells. Clones were read by immunoSEQ multiplex PCR, and TCRdb kept only the in-frame ones, dropping some. The table lists roughly 810,000 clones, about 96% of them singletons. As concerns this clone: Antigen specificity is unknown.

The chain links TRBV30 to TRBJ2-2, with 16 bases matching TRBD2. The TCR was taken from a young man in good health. The sequenced sample was naive CD8+ T cells sorted from blood. CDR3 DNA: TGTGCCTGGAGGGGACTAGCGGGAGGGCCCTACACCGGGGAGCTGTTTTTT. It translates to CAWRGLAGGPYTGELFF. Based on the CDR3 plus reference TRBV30 and TRBJ2-2, the full variable domain is SQTIHQWPATLVQPVGSPLSLECTVEGTSNPNLYWYRQAAGRGLQLLFYSVGIGQISSEVPQNLSASRPQDRQFILSSKKLLLSDSGFYLCAWRGLAGGPYTGELFFGEGSRLTVL.